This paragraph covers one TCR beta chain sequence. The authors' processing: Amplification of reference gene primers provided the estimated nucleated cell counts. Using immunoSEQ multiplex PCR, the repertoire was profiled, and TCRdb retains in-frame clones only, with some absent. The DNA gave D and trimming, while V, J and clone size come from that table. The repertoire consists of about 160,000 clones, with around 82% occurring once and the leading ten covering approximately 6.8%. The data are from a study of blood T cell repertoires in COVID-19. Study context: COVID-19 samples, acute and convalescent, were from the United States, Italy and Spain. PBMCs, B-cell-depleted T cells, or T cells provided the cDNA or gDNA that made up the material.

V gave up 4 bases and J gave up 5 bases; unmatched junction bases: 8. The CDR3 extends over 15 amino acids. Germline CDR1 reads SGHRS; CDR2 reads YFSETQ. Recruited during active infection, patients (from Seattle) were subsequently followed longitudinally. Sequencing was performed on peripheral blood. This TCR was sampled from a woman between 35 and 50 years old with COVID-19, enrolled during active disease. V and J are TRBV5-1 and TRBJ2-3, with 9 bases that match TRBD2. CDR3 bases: TGCGCCAGCAGCCTTTTAGCGGGAGTGGAAGATACGCAGTATTTT. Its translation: CASSLLAGVEDTQYF.